Listed below are T cell receptor beta chains from one sample, sequenced in a study of blood T cell repertoires in COVID-19. Here immunoSEQ multiplex PCR was the method, and the copy in TCRdb shows in-frame clones only, minus some. The sample lists more than 200,000 clones; 84% were seen once. Sequences were obtained from peripheral blood. The receptors stem from a man between 60 and 75 years old with acute or convalescent COVID-19. The CDR3 runs from the conserved cysteine through the conserved F or W. Each record gives: CDR3 protein, V gene, J gene.

CDR3aa: CASRASGSSYNEQFF
v_gene: TRBV19
j_gene: TRBJ2-1

CDR3aa: CASSKAPSYEQYF
v_gene: TRBV11-3
j_gene: TRBJ2-7

CDR3aa: CASNPGQASYEQYF
v_gene: TRBV6-2/TRBV6-3
j_gene: TRBJ2-7

CDR3aa: CASSSLSSPNEQYF
v_gene: TRBV7-2
j_gene: TRBJ2-7

CDR3aa: CASSLGLAGSNEQFF
v_gene: TRBV5-6
j_gene: TRBJ2-1

CDR3aa: CASSGTAGNTIYF
v_gene: TRBV11-2
j_gene: TRBJ1-3

CDR3aa: CASSLWTSEETQYF
v_gene: TRBV13
j_gene: TRBJ2-5

CDR3aa: CAISRGTEAFF
v_gene: TRBV10-3
j_gene: TRBJ1-1

CDR3aa: CASKFDNSGNTIYF
v_gene: TRBV7-2
j_gene: TRBJ1-3

CDR3aa: CASRLRLAASTDTQYF
v_gene: TRBV5-1
j_gene: TRBJ2-3

CDR3aa: CASSFRVSPRPDTQYF
v_gene: TRBV7-2
j_gene: TRBJ2-3

CDR3aa: CASSEGQGASGYTF
v_gene: TRBV25-1
j_gene: TRBJ1-2

CDR3aa: CASSIRAGGDNEQFF
v_gene: TRBV19
j_gene: TRBJ2-1

CDR3aa: CASSFDRGGEKLFF
v_gene: TRBV7-9
j_gene: TRBJ1-4

CDR3aa: CAWSREYTEAFF
v_gene: TRBV30
j_gene: TRBJ1-1

CDR3aa: CASSQQGMNTEAFF
v_gene: TRBV4-1
j_gene: TRBJ1-1

CDR3aa: CASRIAGAGEKLFF
v_gene: TRBV5-1
j_gene: TRBJ1-4

CDR3aa: CASSSSGGTDTQYF
v_gene: TRBV12-5
j_gene: TRBJ2-3

CDR3aa: CASSSGRSNTQYF
v_gene: TRBV7-3
j_gene: TRBJ2-3

CDR3aa: CASSLRGTGGAGELFF
v_gene: TRBV27
j_gene: TRBJ2-2

CDR3aa: CASSGAGVLETQYF
v_gene: TRBV9
j_gene: TRBJ2-5

CDR3aa: CASSLELAGGYEQFF
v_gene: TRBV5-4
j_gene: TRBJ2-1

CDR3aa: CASSLGTGNSQPQHF
v_gene: TRBV27
j_gene: TRBJ1-5

CDR3aa: CASSPGAGNTIYF
v_gene: TRBV5-1
j_gene: TRBJ1-3

CDR3aa: CATRRGFNYGYTF
v_gene: TRBV2
j_gene: TRBJ1-2

CDR3aa: CASSPSVNTEAFF
v_gene: TRBV3-1/TRBV3-2
j_gene: TRBJ1-1

CDR3aa: CASSSQGVDEQYF
v_gene: TRBV5-1
j_gene: TRBJ2-7

CDR3aa: CASREGTGDGYTF
v_gene: TRBV6-4
j_gene: TRBJ1-2

CDR3aa: CASSFSGDTGELFF
v_gene: TRBV6-2/TRBV6-3
j_gene: TRBJ2-2

CDR3aa: CASTTTRGTVNTEAFF
v_gene: TRBV27
j_gene: TRBJ1-1

CDR3aa: CASSLAWGQGYEQYF
v_gene: TRBV7-7
j_gene: TRBJ2-7

CDR3aa: CASSLVAGEADTQYF
v_gene: TRBV5-1
j_gene: TRBJ2-3

CDR3aa: CASSLDRLQFF
v_gene: TRBV7-9
j_gene: TRBJ2-1

CDR3aa: CASSLGGAGNTIYF
v_gene: TRBV5-4
j_gene: TRBJ1-3

CDR3aa: CASSAGLAAYNEQFF
v_gene: TRBV6-4
j_gene: TRBJ2-1

CDR3aa: CASSPALGQPQHF
v_gene: TRBV5-4
j_gene: TRBJ1-5

CDR3aa: CASRGTRGYSNQPQHF
v_gene: TRBV2
j_gene: TRBJ1-5

CDR3aa: CASSQILTGDFQFF
v_gene: TRBV3-1/TRBV3-2
j_gene: TRBJ2-1

CDR3aa: CASSLVRGVAANTEAFF
v_gene: TRBV7-9
j_gene: TRBJ1-1

CDR3aa: CASSSRDRLSYEQYF
v_gene: TRBV7-9
j_gene: TRBJ2-7

CDR3aa: CASSLMTGGNTEAFF
v_gene: TRBV7-9
j_gene: TRBJ1-1

CDR3aa: CASRWTARETQYF
v_gene: TRBV19
j_gene: TRBJ2-5

CDR3aa: CASSVGLAGGAYNEQFF
v_gene: TRBV9
j_gene: TRBJ2-1

CDR3aa: CASSLGRLAGWYEQFF
v_gene: TRBV5-6
j_gene: TRBJ2-1

CDR3aa: CASSSGLAADTQYF
v_gene: TRBV7-6
j_gene: TRBJ2-3

CDR3aa: CASSLASGSGDTQYF
v_gene: TRBV5-1
j_gene: TRBJ2-3

CDR3aa: CASSPAGGMNTEAFF
v_gene: TRBV7-2
j_gene: TRBJ1-1

CDR3aa: CASSPLLAGMDTQYF
v_gene: TRBV27
j_gene: TRBJ2-3

CDR3aa: CASSISGSSYNEQFF
v_gene: TRBV5-1
j_gene: TRBJ2-1

CDR3aa: CASSATGGNSPLHF
v_gene: TRBV7-9
j_gene: TRBJ1-6

CDR3aa: CSVEDRTSGGLFETQYF
v_gene: TRBV29-1
j_gene: TRBJ2-5

CDR3aa: CASSLDSGVTRKLFF
v_gene: TRBV7-3
j_gene: TRBJ2-2

CDR3aa: CASSPGTVEKLFF
v_gene: TRBV6-2/TRBV6-3
j_gene: TRBJ1-4

CDR3aa: CASSQLTGQETQYF
v_gene: TRBV3-1/TRBV3-2
j_gene: TRBJ2-5